The rows below give T cell receptor beta chains drawn from one sample of a study of TIL therapy for anti-PD-1-resistant metastatic lung cancer. The protocol was immunoSEQ multiplex PCR, while the TCRdb copy is restricted to in-frame clones and leaves out a portion. The table shows more than 20,000 clones, with under 80% occurring only once. This sample comprised tumor tissue, obtained at baseline. The receptors originated from a woman aged 30 to 85 with non-small cell lung cancer. Both conserved end residues are part of each CDR3. The D gene is left open where the match is weak. The size of a clone is reported for some rows only, either as once, few or many, or as a class for expanded clones.

D	J	V	size	CDR3	DNA
TRBD2	TRBJ2-1	TRBV7-9	NA	CASSFSFLAGNNEQFF	TGTGCCAGCAGCTTTAGTTTTCTAGCGGGCAACAATGAGCAGTTCTTC
NA	TRBJ2-2	TRBV7-6	NA	CASSLDRSGTGELFF	TGTGCCAGCAGCCTCGACAGGTCGGGTACCGGGGAGCTGTTTTTT
NA	TRBJ1-2	TRBV5-5	NA	CASSDQTGYYGYTF	TGTGCCAGCAGCGACCAGACAGGCTACTATGGCTACACCTTC
NA	TRBJ2-7	TRBV21-1	NA	CASSSRDRVVSRWRVYEQYF	TGTGCCAGCAGTTCCCGGGACAGGGTAGTGAGTCGTTGGCGAGTCTACGAGCAGTACTTC
NA	TRBJ1-4	TRBV5-4	NA	CASSSYREGEKLFF	TGTGCCAGCAGCTCGTACAGGGAGGGTGAAAAACTGTTTTTT
TRBD1	TRBJ1-1	TRBV6-6	NA	CASRQGANTEAFF	TGTGCCAGCAGGCAGGGGGCGAACACTGAAGCTTTCTTT
TRBD2	TRBJ2-7	TRBV5-5	NA	CASSLLAAPREQYF	TGTGCCAGCAGCTTACTAGCGGCCCCGAGGGAGCAGTACTTC
TRBD1	TRBJ1-5	TRBV19	NA	CASRPPGQGARWFEPQHF	TGTGCCAGTAGACCCCCGGGACAGGGGGCGCGTTGGTTCGAGCCCCAGCATTTT
NA	TRBJ2-1	TRBV30	few	CAWSVRGNEQFF	TGTGCCTGGAGTGTGAGGGGGAATGAGCAGTTCTTC
NA	TRBJ2-1	TRBV4-1	NA	CASSQEGTGQRPSSYNEQFF	TGCGCCAGCAGCCAAGAAGGTACGGGCCAGCGGCCGAGCTCCTACAATGAGCAGTTCTTC
NA	TRBJ2-1	TRBV2	many	CASSVTRVHLNRRSYNEQFF	TGTGCCAGCAGTGTTACGAGGGTACACCTAAATAGACGCTCCTACAATGAGCAGTTCTTC
NA	TRBJ2-7	TRBV6-1	NA	CASSGALGPTGASYEQYF	TGTGCCAGCAGTGGTGCCCTCGGACCAACAGGAGCCTCCTACGAGCAGTACTTC
TRBD1	TRBJ2-7	TRBV19	NA	CASRAGTGVTYEQYF	TGTGCCAGCAGAGCCGGGACAGGGGTTACCTACGAGCAGTACTTC
NA	TRBJ1-6	TRBV18	NA	CASSPINSPLHF	TGTGCCAGCTCTCCGATCAATTCACCCCTCCACTTT
TRBD2	TRBJ2-3	TRBV4-2	NA	CASSQLAGEWVDTQYF	TGTGCCAGCAGCCAACTAGCGGGAGAGTGGGTAGATACGCAGTATTTT
NA	TRBJ1-1	TRBV6-5	medium-sized	CASSYATASSQAFF	TGTGCCAGCAGTTACGCCACAGCGTCCTCTCAAGCTTTCTTT
NA	TRBJ2-3	TRBV28	few	CASKAAVSTDTQYF	TGTGCCAGCAAAGCGGCGGTTAGCACAGATACGCAGTATTTT
TRBD1	TRBJ2-7	TRBV19	NA	CASRPGQGSYEQYF	TGTGCCAGCCGTCCGGGACAGGGATCCTACGAGCAGTACTTC
NA	TRBJ2-7	TRBV27	few	CASSPGQAGYEQYF	TGTGCCAGCAGCCCCGGCCAGGCCGGCTACGAGCAGTACTTC
NA	TRBJ2-5	TRBV7-8	NA	CASGAGTSKETQYF	TGTGCCAGCGGAGCCGGGACAAGCAAAGAGACCCAGTACTTC
TRBD1	TRBJ1-5	TRBV7-8	NA	CASSLEGTGGKQPQHF	TGTGCCAGCAGCTTAGAAGGGACAGGGGGTAAGCAGCCCCAGCATTTT
NA	TRBJ1-2	TRBV2	NA	CASSEIRGGGVRYGYTF	TGTGCCAGCAGTGAAATACGCGGTGGAGGAGTTAGGTATGGCTACACCTTC
NA	TRBJ2-1	TRBV5-4	NA	CASSSLGPGNEQFF	TGTGCCAGCAGCTCCCTTGGACCGGGCAATGAGCAGTTCTTC
NA	TRBJ2-7	TRBV4-2	few	CASSQGSGTSYEQYF	TGTGCCAGCAGCCAAGGGTCCGGGACATCATACGAGCAGTACTTC
NA	TRBJ2-7	TRBV10-1	many	CASSENRAYEQYF	TGCGCCAGCAGTGAAAATCGGGCCTACGAGCAGTACTTC
TRBD1	TRBJ2-5	TRBV15	NA	CATGQTGKETQYF	TGTGCCACCGGCCAGACAGGGAAAGAGACCCAGTACTTC
NA	TRBJ2-7	TRBV6-5	NA	CASSYSWGLDSYEQYF	TGTGCCAGCAGTTACTCATGGGGGCTCGACAGCTACGAGCAGTACTTC
NA	TRBJ2-2	TRBV6-5	NA	CASRGSEELFF	TGTGCCAGCAGGGGGTCCGAGGAGCTGTTTTTT